A single sample is the source of the 9 T cell receptor beta chains below, sequenced in a study of T cells in localized non-small cell lung cancer. TCRdb keeps only in-frame clones here, not all; method: immunoSEQ multiplex PCR. The table lists approximately 30,000 clones, 90% to 95% of them singletons, with under 8% in the top ten. Sequencing was performed on peripheral blood, taken before any cancer treatment. Source of these receptors: a female donor over 55 with stage I lung adenocarcinoma.

The chain is built from TRBV27 and TRBJ2-5, with D unclear. Trimming took off 5 bases at V and 3 bases at J, with 10 bases between the two ends. The CDR3 consists of 13 residues. The germline V gene encodes CDR1 MNHEY and CDR2 SMNVEV (reference sequence). For the CDR3, the DNA is TGTGCCAGCAGTCCACGCCGCGAAGAGACCCAGTACTTC. It codes for CASSPRREETQYF.

This clone appeared once. This sequence joins TRBV6-6 and TRBJ2-2; TRBD1 is a possible D gene (5 bases). The CDR3 totals 13 residues. The germline V gene has CDR1 MNHNY and CDR2 SVGAGI (reference sequence). Trimming stripped 8 bases from V and 4 bases from J, with 11 bases between. The CDR3 sequence is CASVIQGTGELFF. CDR3 nucleotide sequence: TGTGCCAGCGTAATTCAGGGCACCGGGGAGCTGTTTTTT.

This clone appeared once. The chain joins TRBV7-2 to TRBJ1-1; 8 bases fit TRBD1. The CDR3 length is 19 residues. CDR1 is SGHTA and CDR2 is FQGNSA in the germline V gene. The ends lost 6 bases at V and 4 bases at J; junction bases unmatched: 22. CDR3 bases: TGTGCCAGCAGGTTTTCTTCCGGGACAGGTTTTAGTTGGGTCACTGAAGCTTTCTTT. Its protein is CASRFSSGTGFSWVTEAFF.

This sequence joins TRBV19 and TRBJ1-1, with no clear D. Germline assignment: CDR1 LNHDA and CDR2 SQIVND (reference sequence). V lost 6 bases and J lost 6, with 26 bases in between. The CDR3 sequence is 17 residues long. The CDR3, as DNA: TGTGCCAGTAGAATCGGGGTGTTCGGATCACGAACTCCTGAAGCTTTCTTT. Translating it yields CASRIGVFGSRTPEAFF.

This clone was counted between two and nine times. This sequence joins TRBV19 and TRBJ1-1; a possible D gene is TRBD1 (6 bases). Trimming left V 7 bases short and J 5 bases short, with 14 bases between. The CDR3 consists of 13 residues. Germline V gene sequence: CDR1 LNHDA, CDR2 SQIVND (reference sequence). CDR3 amino acids: CASTGGGRTEAFF. CDR3 DNA sequence: TGTGCCAGTACCGGGGGCGGTCGGACTGAAGCTTTCTTT.

J is TRBJ1-1 and V is TRBV7-8; weak D call: TRBD1 (5 bases). This CDR3 has 19 amino acids. Trimming removed 2 bases from V and 0 bases from J, with 22 bases in between. CDR1 and CDR2 from the germline V gene are SGHVS and FQNEAQ. This chain's CDR3 is CASSLKTVLGGSMNTEAFF. CDR3 in DNA: TGTGCCAGCAGCTTAAAAACAGTCCTTGGGGGTTCAATGAACACTGAAGCTTTCTTT.

V and J are TRBV29-1 and TRBJ2-5, with a tentative D call TRBD1 (5 bases). Germline assignment: CDR1 SQVTM and CDR2 ANQGSEA. The V end lost 4 bases, the J end lost 2 bases, and 8 bases lay between the germline ends. The CDR3 runs to 12 residues. CDR3 in amino acids: CSVVAGQETQYF. The DNA of the CDR3 is TGCAGCGTTGTTGCAGGGCAAGAGACCCAGTACTTC.

J is TRBJ2-3 and V is TRBV5-6, with TRBD1 matching over 8 bases. The germline gives CDR1 SGHDT, CDR2 YYEEEE. The CDR3 covers 18 residues. With V trimmed by 1 base and J by 0 bases, 10 bases remained unmatched. The DNA for the CDR3 is TGTGCCAGCAGCTTGACGGGACAGGCCCAAGCTAGCACAGATACGCAGTATTTT. This codes for CASSLTGQAQASTDTQYF.

The chain combines TRBV28 with TRBJ2-6; 12 bases fit TRBD2. CDR1 and CDR2 (germline): MDHEN, SYDVKM. This CDR3 contains 17 residues. V gave up 7 bases and J gave up 0 bases; unmatched junction bases: 4. The CDR3 reads CASTSTSGSSGANVLTF. The CDR3 DNA is TGTGCCAGCACCTCGACTAGCGGGAGCTCTGGGGCCAACGTCCTGACTTTC.